Presented here are 12 T cell receptor beta chains from one specimen sequenced in a study of CD8+CD57+ T cells in acquired aplastic anemia. According to the study, genomic DNA was the template for TCR beta VDJ and CDR3 profiling. TCRdb ran MiXCR on the reads and lists one entry per CDR3 protein. The data hold approximately 160,000 distinct CDR3 sequences, with approximately 40% observed a single time. The sample comprised sorted CD4+, CD8+, or CD8+CD57+ T cells (not recorded which) from PBMCs. These receptors all stem from a human donor in good health.

This clonotype appeared many times. J is TRBJ1-6 and V is TRBV6-2 or TRBV6-3; D uncertain. V lost 2 bases, J lost 2 bases, and 22 bases lay in between. The V gene's germline CDR1 is MNHEY and CDR2 SVGEGT. The CDR3 consists of 20 residues. CDR3 sequence reads: CASSYGYPGPTLTYNSPLHF. In nucleotides, the CDR3 is TGTGCCAGCAGTTACGGGTACCCAGGCCCTACTCTAACCTATAATTCACCCCTCCACTTT.

The chain links TRBV7-9 to TRBJ2-7; 8 bases are a match to TRBD1. Germline V CDR1 and CDR2: SEHNR, FQNEAQ (reference sequence). This CDR3 is built from 15 residues. V lost 5 bases, J lost 5 bases, and 11 bases stayed unmatched. CDR3 protein: CASSGIDRGYHEQYF. CDR3 nucleotide sequence: TGTGCCAGCAGCGGGATAGACAGGGGATACCACGAGCAGTACTTC.

This clonotype was recorded at least ten times. The chain couples TRBV19 to TRBJ1-1; TRBD1 agrees at 8 bases. This CDR3 comprises 13 residues. The V segment lost 5 bases and the J segment 4 bases; nucleotides outside the gene matches: 3. Germline assignment: CDR1 LNHDA and CDR2 SQIVND (reference sequence). The CDR3 coding sequence is TGTGCCAGTAGTGCCACAGGGGGCACTGAAGCTTTCTTT. Translated: CASSATGGTEAFF.

The sample holds many counts of this clonotype. The V gene is TRBV11-1, the J gene TRBJ1-3, with D uncertain. CDR1 is SGHAT and CDR2 is FQDESV in the germline V gene (reference sequence). The CDR3 loop spans 16 amino acids. V was cut by 0 bases and J by 0 bases, with 9 bases left in between. The CDR3 nucleotides are TGTGCCAGCAGCTTAGCGCGCGGGAGCTCTGGAAACACCATATATTTT. Its protein product is CASSLARGSSGNTIYF. Filled out from reference TRBV11-1 and TRBJ1-3, the complete variable domain reads EAEVAQSPRYKITEKSQAVAFWCDPISGHATLYWYRQILGQGPELLVQFQDESVVDDSQLPKDRFSAERLKGVDSTLKIQPAELGDSAMYLCASSLARGSSGNTIYFGEGSWLTVV.

This clonotype showed up many times. CDR3 nucleotides: TGTGCCAGCAGCCCCCAGAAGGGACCCTACGAGCAGTACTTC. Its protein product is CASSPQKGPYEQYF. V and J are TRBV7-2 and TRBJ2-7; D may match TRBD1 or TRBD2 (5 bases each). V was shortened by 5 bases and J by 2 bases, with 13 bases between the two germline ends. This CDR3 has 14 residues. The germline CDR1 and CDR2 sequences are SGHTA and FQGNSA.

A note on this clonotype: A much larger clone lies one base from this, so it may be a read error. The chain is built from TRBV5-1 and TRBJ2-7; D may be TRBD1 or TRBD2 (5 bases each). The germline V gene encodes CDR1 SGHRS and CDR2 YFSETQ. Trimming took off 3 bases at V and 0 bases at J, with 7 bases between the two ends. This CDR3 has 13 amino acids. In nucleotides, the CDR3 is TGCGCCAGCAGCTGGGACGGCTCCTACGAGCAGTACTTC. Its translation is CASSWDGSYEQYF.

The chain joins TRBV12-3 or TRBV12-4 to TRBJ2-3; 12 bases agree with TRBD2. CDR3 length: 16 amino acids. J gave up 5 bases and V 5 bases, and 8 bases lay outside the gene matches. CDR3 sequence reads: CASSPRLAGVVDTQYF. The DNA for the CDR3 is TGTGCCAGCAGTCCACGACTAGCGGGGGTGGTAGATACGCAGTATTTT.

Note on this clonotype: No conserved phenylalanine or tryptophan ends this CDR3, so it is likely a read error. The DNA is omitted, as the CDR3 cannot be located on it reliably, and the CDR3 follows TCRdb's listing. V and J are TRBV19 and TRBJ1-2; the table's D gene call, TRBD1, was not cross checked with the DNA. Germline-derived CDR1 and CDR2 are LNHDA and SQIVND (reference sequence). The CDR3 is 13 residues long, ends included. CDR3: CASSPDRGRAITY.

This sequence joins TRBV7-8 and TRBJ2-2, with D uncertain. Per the germline V gene, CDR1 is SGHVS and CDR2 is FQNEAQ. The CDR3 consists of 13 residues. V dropped 5 bases and J dropped 6 bases, with 10 bases sitting between them. This chain's CDR3 is CASSLDLSGELFF. In nucleotides, the CDR3 is TGTGCCAGCAGCCTGGACCTCTCCGGGGAGCTGTTTTTT.

The chain has TRBV29-1 and TRBJ2-7; 10 positions match TRBD1. In germline, CDR1 is SQVTM, CDR2 ANQGSEA. CDR3 length equals 13 residues. The V segment lost 3 bases and the J segment 4 bases; nucleotides outside the gene matches: 3. The CDR3 here is CSVEGQGFYEQYF. CDR3 coding DNA: TGCAGCGTTGAGGGACAGGGGTTTTACGAGCAGTACTTC.

This clonotype occurred a few times. The chain is built from TRBV3-1 and TRBJ2-5; TRBD2 aligns across 16 bases. CDR3 length equals 16 residues. The V segment lost 4 bases and the J segment 3 bases; nucleotides outside the gene matches: 2. From germline, CDR1 is LGHDT and CDR2 YNNKEL (reference sequence). The CDR3 coding sequence is TGTGCCAGCAGCCCCGGGACTAGCGGGAGGGAAGAGACCCAGTACTTC. Its translation: CASSPGTSGREETQYF.

The chain recombines TRBV7-9 with TRBJ2-7, with 11 bases matching TRBD1. V lost 5 bases, J lost 3 bases, and 6 bases stayed unmatched. This CDR3 comprises 15 residues. Germline-derived CDR1 and CDR2 are SEHNR and FQNEAQ (reference sequence). The CDR3 spells CASSAPGQGVYEQYF. The CDR3 bases are TGTGCCAGCAGCGCACCGGGACAGGGGGTCTACGAGCAGTACTTC.